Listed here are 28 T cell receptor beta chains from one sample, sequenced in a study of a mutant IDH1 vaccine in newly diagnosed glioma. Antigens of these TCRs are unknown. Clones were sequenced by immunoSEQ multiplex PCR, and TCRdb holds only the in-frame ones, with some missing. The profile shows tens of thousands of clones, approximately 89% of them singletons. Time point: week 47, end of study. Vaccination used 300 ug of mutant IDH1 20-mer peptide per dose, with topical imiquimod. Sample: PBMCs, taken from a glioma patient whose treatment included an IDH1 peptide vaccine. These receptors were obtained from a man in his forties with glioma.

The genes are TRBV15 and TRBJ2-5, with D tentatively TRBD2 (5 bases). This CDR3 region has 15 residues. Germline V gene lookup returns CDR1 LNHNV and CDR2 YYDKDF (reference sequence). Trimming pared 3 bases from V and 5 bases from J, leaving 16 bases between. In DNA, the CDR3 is TGTGCCACCAGCAGCTCGAGGGCTGGTGTCGAGACCCAGTACTTC. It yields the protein CATSSSRAGVETQYF.

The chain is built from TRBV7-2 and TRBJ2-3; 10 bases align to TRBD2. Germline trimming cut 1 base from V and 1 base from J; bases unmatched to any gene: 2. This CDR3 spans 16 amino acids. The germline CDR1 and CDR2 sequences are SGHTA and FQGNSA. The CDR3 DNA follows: TGTGCCAGCAGCTTAGACAGCGGGGGGGGCACAGATACGCAGTATTTT. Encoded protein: CASSLDSGGGTDTQYF.

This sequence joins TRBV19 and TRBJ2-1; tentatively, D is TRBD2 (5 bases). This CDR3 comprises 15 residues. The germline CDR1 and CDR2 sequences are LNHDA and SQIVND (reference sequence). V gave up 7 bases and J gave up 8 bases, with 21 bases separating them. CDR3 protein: CASNLGQRRDHEQFF. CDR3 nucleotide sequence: TGTGCCAGTAATCTGGGCCAGCGTCGGGATCATGAGCAGTTCTTC.

The chain's CDR3 is CASSSAFVLGEQFF. DNA of the CDR3: TGTGCCAGCAGCTCGGCTTTTGTTCTAGGTGAGCAGTTCTTC. The chain recombines TRBV7-2 with TRBJ2-1; the D is unclear. Trimming removed 4 bases at V and 9 bases at J, with 16 bases between. Germline assignment: CDR1 SGHTA and CDR2 FQGNSA. The length of the CDR3 is 14 residues.

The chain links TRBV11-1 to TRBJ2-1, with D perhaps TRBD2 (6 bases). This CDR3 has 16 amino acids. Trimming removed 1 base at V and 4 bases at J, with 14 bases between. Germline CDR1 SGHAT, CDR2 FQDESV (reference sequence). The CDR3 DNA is TGTGCCAGCAGCTTAGGTGGGGCGACTAGATACAATGAGCAGTTCTTC. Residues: CASSLGGATRYNEQFF. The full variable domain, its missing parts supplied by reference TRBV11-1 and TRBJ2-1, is EAEVAQSPRYKITEKSQAVAFWCDPISGHATLYWYRQILGQGPELLVQFQDESVVDDSQLPKDRFSAERLKGVDSTLKIQPAELGDSAMYLCASSLGGATRYNEQFFGPGTRLTVL.

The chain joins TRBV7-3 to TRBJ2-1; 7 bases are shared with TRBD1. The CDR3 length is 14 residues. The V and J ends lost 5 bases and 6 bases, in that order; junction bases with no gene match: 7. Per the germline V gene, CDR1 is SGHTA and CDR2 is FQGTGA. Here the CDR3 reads CASSVGGPLNEQFF. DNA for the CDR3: TGTGCCAGCAGCGTAGGGGGCCCCCTCAATGAGCAGTTCTTC.

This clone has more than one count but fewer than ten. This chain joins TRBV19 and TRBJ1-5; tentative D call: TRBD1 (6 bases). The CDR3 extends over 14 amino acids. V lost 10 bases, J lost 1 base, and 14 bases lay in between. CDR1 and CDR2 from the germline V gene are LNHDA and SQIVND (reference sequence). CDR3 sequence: CAIGETGSNQPQHF. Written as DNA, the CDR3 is TGTGCCATCGGGGAAACAGGGAGCAATCAGCCCCAGCATTTT.

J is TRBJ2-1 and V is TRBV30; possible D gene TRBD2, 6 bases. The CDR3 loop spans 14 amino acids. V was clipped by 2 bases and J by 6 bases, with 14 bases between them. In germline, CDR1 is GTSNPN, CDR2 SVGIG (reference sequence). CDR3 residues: CAWSTGDPANEQFF. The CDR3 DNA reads TGTGCCTGGAGTACGGGGGACCCAGCCAATGAGCAGTTCTTC. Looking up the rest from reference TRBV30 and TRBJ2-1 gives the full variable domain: SQTIHQWPATLVQPVGSPLSLECTVEGTSNPNLYWYRQAAGRGLQLLFYSVGIGQISSEVPQNLSASRPQDRQFILSSKKLLLSDSGFYLCAWSTGDPANEQFFGPGTRLTVL.

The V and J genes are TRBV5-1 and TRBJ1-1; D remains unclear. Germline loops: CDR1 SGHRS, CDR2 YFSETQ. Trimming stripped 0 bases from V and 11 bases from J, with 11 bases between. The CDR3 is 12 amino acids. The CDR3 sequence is CASSLGGEAAFF. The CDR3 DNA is TGCGCCAGCAGCTTGGGTGGGGAGGCGGCTTTCTTT. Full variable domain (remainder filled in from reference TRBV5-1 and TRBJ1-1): KAGVTQTPRYLIKTRGQQVTLSCSPISGHRSVSWYQQTPGQGLQFLFEYFSETQRNKGNFPGRFSGRQFSNSRSEMNVSTLELGDSALYLCASSLGGEAAFFGQGTRLTVV.

As DNA, the CDR3 is TGTGCCAGTAGTATAGAAAGGGGGGCTCCCTCACCCCTCCACTTT. It specifies CASSIERGAPSPLHF. The gene calls are TRBV19 and TRBJ1-6; D perhaps matches TRBD1 (6 bases). The CDR3 covers 15 residues. Germline CDR1 reads LNHDA; CDR2 reads SQIVND (reference sequence). V was shortened by 0 bases and J by 10 bases, with 13 bases between the two germline ends.

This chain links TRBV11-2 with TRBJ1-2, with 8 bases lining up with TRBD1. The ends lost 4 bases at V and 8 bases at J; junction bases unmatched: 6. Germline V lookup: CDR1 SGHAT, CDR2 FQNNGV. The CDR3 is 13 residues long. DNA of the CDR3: TGTGCCAGCAGCTCTGACAGGGGCGGCGGCTACACCTTC. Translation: CASSSDRGGGYTF.

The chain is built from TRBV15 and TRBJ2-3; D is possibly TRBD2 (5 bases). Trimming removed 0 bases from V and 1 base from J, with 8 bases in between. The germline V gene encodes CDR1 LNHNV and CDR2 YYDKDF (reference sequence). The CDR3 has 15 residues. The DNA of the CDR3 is TGTGCCACCAGCAGAGAAGGACTGGGCACAGATACGCAGTATTTT. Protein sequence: CATSREGLGTDTQYF.

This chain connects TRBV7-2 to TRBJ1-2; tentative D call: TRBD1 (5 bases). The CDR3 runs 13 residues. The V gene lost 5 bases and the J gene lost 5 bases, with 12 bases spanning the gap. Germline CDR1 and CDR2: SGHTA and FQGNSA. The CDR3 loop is CASSPGPGYGYTF. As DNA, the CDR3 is TGTGCCAGCAGCCCGGGGCCGGGTTATGGCTACACCTTC.

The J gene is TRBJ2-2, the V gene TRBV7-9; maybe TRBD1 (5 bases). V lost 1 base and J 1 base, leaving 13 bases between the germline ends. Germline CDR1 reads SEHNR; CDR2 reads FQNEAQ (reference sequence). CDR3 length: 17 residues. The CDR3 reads CASSLVFGAGNTGELFF. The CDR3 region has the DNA TGTGCCAGCAGCTTAGTTTTTGGGGCCGGGAACACCGGGGAGCTGTTTTTT.

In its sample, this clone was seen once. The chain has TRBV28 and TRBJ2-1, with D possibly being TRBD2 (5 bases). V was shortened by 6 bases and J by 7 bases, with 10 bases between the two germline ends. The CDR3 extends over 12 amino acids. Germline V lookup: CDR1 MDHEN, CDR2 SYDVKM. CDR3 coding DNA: TGTGCCAGCAGATCGACGGGAAATGAGCAGTTCTTC. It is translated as CASRSTGNEQFF.

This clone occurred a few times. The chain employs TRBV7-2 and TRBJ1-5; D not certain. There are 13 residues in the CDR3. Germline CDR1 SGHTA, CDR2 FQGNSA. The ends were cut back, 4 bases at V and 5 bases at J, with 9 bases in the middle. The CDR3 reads CASSYRLDQPQHF. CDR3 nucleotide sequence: TGTGCCAGCAGCTATCGACTTGATCAGCCCCAGCATTTT.

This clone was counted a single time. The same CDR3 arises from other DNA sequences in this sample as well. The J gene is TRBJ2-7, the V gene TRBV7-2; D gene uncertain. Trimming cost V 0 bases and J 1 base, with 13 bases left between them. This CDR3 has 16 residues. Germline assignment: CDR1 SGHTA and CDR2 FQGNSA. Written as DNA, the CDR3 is TGTGCCAGCAGCTTAGCAGGGTCCAAGAGTTCCTACGAGCAGTACTTC. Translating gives CASSLAGSKSSYEQYF.

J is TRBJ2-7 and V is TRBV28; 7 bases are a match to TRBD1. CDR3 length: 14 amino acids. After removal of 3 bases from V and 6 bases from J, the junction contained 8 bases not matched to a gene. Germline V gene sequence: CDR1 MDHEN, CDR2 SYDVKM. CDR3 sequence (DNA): TGTGCCAGCAGTTTCGACAGGGCCGGTCTCGAGCAGTACTTC. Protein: CASSFDRAGLEQYF.

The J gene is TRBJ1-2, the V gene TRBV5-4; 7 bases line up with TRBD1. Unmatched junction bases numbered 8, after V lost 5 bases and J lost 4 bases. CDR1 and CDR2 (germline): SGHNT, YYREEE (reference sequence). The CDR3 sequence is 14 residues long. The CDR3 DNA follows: TGTGCCAGCAGGTCCGGGGGACAGTCCTATGGCTACACCTTC. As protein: CASRSGGQSYGYTF.

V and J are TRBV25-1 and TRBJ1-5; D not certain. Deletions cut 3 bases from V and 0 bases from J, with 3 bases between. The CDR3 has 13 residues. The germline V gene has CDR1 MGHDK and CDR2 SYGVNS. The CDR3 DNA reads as TGTGCCAGCAGTGATACTAGCAATCAGCCCCAGCATTTT. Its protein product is CASSDTSNQPQHF.

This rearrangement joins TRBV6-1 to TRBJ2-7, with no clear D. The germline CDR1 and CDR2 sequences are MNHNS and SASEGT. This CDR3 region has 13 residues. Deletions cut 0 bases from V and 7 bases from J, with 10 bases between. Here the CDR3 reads CASSEARWGEQYV. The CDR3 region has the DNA TGTGCCAGCAGTGAAGCTAGGTGGGGAGAGCAGTACGTC.

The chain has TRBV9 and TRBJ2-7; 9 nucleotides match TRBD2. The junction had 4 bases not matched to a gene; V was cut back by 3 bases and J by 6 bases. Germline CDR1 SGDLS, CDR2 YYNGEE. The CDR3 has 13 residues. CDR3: CASSDSGSSEQYF. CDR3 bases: TGTGCCAGCAGCGATAGCGGGAGTAGCGAGCAGTACTTC.

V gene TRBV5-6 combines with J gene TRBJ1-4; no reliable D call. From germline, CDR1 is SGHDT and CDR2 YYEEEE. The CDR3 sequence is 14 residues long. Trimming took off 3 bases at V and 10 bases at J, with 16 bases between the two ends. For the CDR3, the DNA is TGTGCCAGCAGCTGGGGAATGGTGAAAGGAAAACTGTTTTTT. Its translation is CASSWGMVKGKLFF.

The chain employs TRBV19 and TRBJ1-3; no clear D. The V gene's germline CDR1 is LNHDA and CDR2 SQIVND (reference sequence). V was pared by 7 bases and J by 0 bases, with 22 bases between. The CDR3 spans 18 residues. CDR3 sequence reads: CASTPLPGRESSGNTIYF. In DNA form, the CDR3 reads TGTGCCAGTACACCACTCCCCGGACGGGAGAGCTCTGGAAACACCATATATTTT. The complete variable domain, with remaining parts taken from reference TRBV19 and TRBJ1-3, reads DGGITQSPKYLFRKEGQNVTLSCEQNLNHDAMYWYRQDPGQGLRLIYYSQIVNDFQKGDIAEGYSVSREKKESFPLTVTSAQKNPTAFYLCASTPLPGRESSGNTIYFGEGSWLTVV.

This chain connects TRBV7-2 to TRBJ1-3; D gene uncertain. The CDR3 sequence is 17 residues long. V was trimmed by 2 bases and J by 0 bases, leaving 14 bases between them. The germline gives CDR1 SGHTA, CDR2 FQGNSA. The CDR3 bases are TGTGCCAGCAGCTTATCAACCAGGAGGGACTCTGGAAACACCATATATTTT. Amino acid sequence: CASSLSTRRDSGNTIYF. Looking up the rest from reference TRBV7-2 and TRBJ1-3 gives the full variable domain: GAGVSQSPSNKVTEKGKDVELRCDPISGHTALYWYRQSLGQGLEFLIYFQGNSAPDKSGLPSDRFSAERTGGSVSTLTIQRTQQEDSAVYLCASSLSTRRDSGNTIYFGEGSWLTVV.

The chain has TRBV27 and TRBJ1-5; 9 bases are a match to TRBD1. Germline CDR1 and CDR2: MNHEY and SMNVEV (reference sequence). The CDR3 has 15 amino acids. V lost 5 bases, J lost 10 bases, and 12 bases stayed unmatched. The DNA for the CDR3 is TGTGCCAGCAGTCCCGGACAGGGGTGGGGGGATCCCCAGCATTTT. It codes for CASSPGQGWGDPQHF.

The DNA for the CDR3 is TGTGCCAGCAGCCCAGCGATTAGCGGGAAAACGGGGTTCTTC. This translates into CASSPAISGKTGFF. The rearrangement uses TRBV7-9 and TRBJ2-1; 8 positions agree with TRBD2. The germline CDR1 and CDR2 sequences are SEHNR and FQNEAQ (reference sequence). V lost 5 bases to trimming and J lost 15 bases; unmatched junction nucleotides: 15. There are 14 residues in the CDR3.

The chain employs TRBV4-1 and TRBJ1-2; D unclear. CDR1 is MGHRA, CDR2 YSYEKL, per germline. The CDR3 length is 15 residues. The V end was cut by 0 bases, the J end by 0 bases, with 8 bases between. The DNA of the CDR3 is TGCGCCAGCAGCCAAGACATCGGGACTAACTATGGCTACACCTTC. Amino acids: CASSQDIGTNYGYTF.